These T cell receptor beta chains were read from a single sample in a study of cytomegalovirus exposure and HLA in healthy donors. Profiling relied on immunoSEQ multiplex PCR, and the TCRdb table lists in-frame clones only, not all of them. The table lists about 360,000 clones, just over 85% of them singletons. Specimen: PBMCs. Receptors were obtained from a woman aged 18 to 35 in good health and CMV-seronegative. The CDR3 runs from the conserved cysteine through the conserved F or W. The D gene is left open where the match is weak. For some rows the clone size is stated as once, few or many, or as a class when expanded; others skip it.

TGTGCCAGCCGAACGGGACTAGCGGTGACAGATACGCAGTATTTT	CASRTGLAVTDTQYF	TRBD2	once	TRBV27	TRBJ2-3
TGTGCCAGCAGCCAAAATACAGGGGAGACTGAAGCTTTCTTT	CASSQNTGETEAFF	TRBD1	.	TRBV4-2	TRBJ1-1
TGTGCCAGCAGTCCGGGAGACACCGGGGAGCTGTTTTTT	CASSPGDTGELFF	.	few	TRBV28	TRBJ2-2
TGCGCCAGCAGCCCCATAGCGGGACCCCCTCCTGAGCAGTTCTTC	CASSPIAGPPPEQFF	TRBD2	once	TRBV5-1	TRBJ2-1
TGTGGAGGTGGCCTTTTAGACTATGGCTACACCTTC	CGGGLLDYGYTF	.	.	TRBV2	TRBJ1-2
TGTGCCAGCAGTGCCGTCGCGGCCAGCACTGAAGCTTTCTTT	CASSAVAASTEAFF	.	few	TRBV2	TRBJ1-1
TGTGCCACCAGCAGAGTGGGAGGGATGGGCTATGGCTACACCTTC	CATSRVGGMGYGYTF	.	.	TRBV15	TRBJ1-2
TGTGCCAGCAAGGAGGTAGGGCGCAATCAGCCCCAGCATTTT	CASKEVGRNQPQHF	.	.	TRBV28	TRBJ1-5
TGTGCCAGCAGTGGACAAGCGGGAGGCAGCTCCTACAATGAGCAGTTCTTC	CASSGQAGGSSYNEQFF	TRBD2	once	TRBV6-1	TRBJ2-1
TGTGCCAGCAGCCCCTCTGGGCGACTAGCGACAAGCTACGAGCAGTACTTC	CASSPSGRLATSYEQYF	TRBD2	.	TRBV9	TRBJ2-7
TGTGCCAGCACTCGTTCAGGGGGCTCTAGTGAAGCTTTCTTT	CASTRSGGSSEAFF	TRBD1	.	TRBV28	TRBJ1-1
TGTGCCAGTAGGCCCGCGGGGGGGCGGGAGACCCAGTACTTC	CASRPAGGRETQYF	TRBD2	.	TRBV19	TRBJ2-5
TGTGCCAGCAGCTTTGAAAGGGACTTCACAGATACGCAGTATTTT	CASSFERDFTDTQYF	.	.	TRBV7-6	TRBJ2-3
TGCGCCAGCAGCCAACCCGGGACAGGGGGCCATCAGCCCCAGCATTTT	CASSQPGTGGHQPQHF	TRBD1	.	TRBV4-1	TRBJ1-5
TGCGCCAGCAGTGAGGGGCTCGGCACTGAAGCTTTCTTT	CASSEGLGTEAFF	.	once	TRBV10-2	TRBJ1-1
TGTGCCAGCACTTTGGGGCCCGGTGGCAATCAGCCCCAGCATTTT	CASTLGPGGNQPQHF	.	few	TRBV6-6	TRBJ1-5
TGTGCCAGCAGTGAAGACAGGGGTATAATCGAGACCCAGTACTTC	CASSEDRGIIETQYF	TRBD1	once	TRBV9	TRBJ2-5
TGTGCCAGCAGACTAGCGGGGGGTGGGGAGACCCAGTACTTC	CASRLAGGGETQYF	TRBD2	.	TRBV6-6	TRBJ2-5
TGTGCCAGCGGGTCTGACAGTTTTATCCCCGAGCAGTACTTC	CASGSDSFIPEQYF	.	once	TRBV27	TRBJ2-7
TGTGCCAGTAGAATTCGGGGGGCCCAAGACGGCTACACCTTC	CASRIRGAQDGYTF	.	.	TRBV19	TRBJ1-2
TGTGCCAGCGGGTCCAGCGGGAGTAGGACAGATACGCAGTATTTT	CASGSSGSRTDTQYF	TRBD2	.	TRBV27	TRBJ2-3
TGTGCCATCAGTGAGTCGCAGTTCAGTCTAGGCTACGAGCAGTACTTC	CAISESQFSLGYEQYF	.	.	TRBV10-3	TRBJ2-7
TGTGCCAGCGGGGGGACGGAGGGCATTCAGTACTTC	CASGGTEGIQYF	.	.	TRBV6-5	TRBJ2-4
TGTGCCATCAGTGCTTCGTTCCAAGAGACCCAGTACTTC	CAISASFQETQYF	.	.	TRBV10-3	TRBJ2-5
TGTGCCAGCAGTCCCCTTAACGGGGGGAGTTATGGCTACACCTTC	CASSPLNGGSYGYTF	.	few	TRBV28	TRBJ1-2
TGTGCCAGCAGCCCTAGACAGGGGTTTGTACAAGAGACCCAGTACTTC	CASSPRQGFVQETQYF	TRBD1	.	TRBV5-8	TRBJ2-5
TGTGCCAGCACCGTTCAGGGGGCTGGTTCACCCCTCCACTTT	CASTVQGAGSPLHF	TRBD1	.	TRBV6-1	TRBJ1-6
TGCGCCAGCAGCCCACCTCCTTTTGGCGGGAGGGAGACGTCCAAAAACATTCAGTACTTC	CASSPPPFGGRETSKNIQYF	TRBD2	.	TRBV5-1	TRBJ2-4
TGTGCCAGCAGTTCAGCGGGTCCCTTATACGAGCAGTACTTC	CASSSAGPLYEQYF	.	.	TRBV27	TRBJ2-7
TGTGCCAGTAGTGATGCAGGGCGCTGGAATGGCTACACCTTC	CASSDAGRWNGYTF	.	.	TRBV19	TRBJ1-2
TGTGCCAGCAGCCCAGCGGGGGTCGGTCAGCCCCAGCATTTT	CASSPAGVGQPQHF	.	.	TRBV28	TRBJ1-5
TGTGCCAGCAGTGAACCCACAGGGGCGCCCTACGAGCAGTACTTC	CASSEPTGAPYEQYF	TRBD1	.	TRBV6-1	TRBJ2-7
TGTGCCTGGAAGGGGCTTAGCAATCAGCCCCAGCATTTT	CAWKGLSNQPQHF	.	.	TRBV30	TRBJ1-5
TGTGCCAGCAGCTTTGGAGGTCCTGAAGCTTTCTTT	CASSFGGPEAFF	.	.	TRBV7-3	TRBJ1-1
TGCGCCAGCAGCCCCGGGGACAGGGAGGACTATGGCTACACCTTC	CASSPGDREDYGYTF	TRBD1	.	TRBV5-1	TRBJ1-2
TGCAGCGTTACCGGACAGGGGGTTTACAATGAGCAGTTCTTC	CSVTGQGVYNEQFF	TRBD1	.	TRBV29-1	TRBJ2-1
TGTGCCAGCAGTTTACTCCCCCCACCCCTCCACTTT	CASSLLPPPLHF	.	.	TRBV28	TRBJ1-6
TGTGCCAGCAGTGATCTAGATACGCAGTATTTT	CASSDLDTQYF	.	.	TRBV6-1	TRBJ2-3
TGTGCCAGCATCTTAGGGGGTCAGGGCGAGCAGTACTTC	CASILGGQGEQYF	.	.	TRBV28	TRBJ2-7
TGTGCCAGCAGTTTATCCAGAGGGTCCTACGAGCAGTACTTC	CASSLSRGSYEQYF	.	.	TRBV28	TRBJ2-7
TGTGCCAGCGGACAGGACTACGAGCAGTACTTC	CASGQDYEQYF	TRBD1	.	TRBV6-1	TRBJ2-7
TGTGCCAGCTCACGGGACAGGGGAACCTACAATGAGCAGTTCTTC	CASSRDRGTYNEQFF	TRBD1	.	TRBV18	TRBJ2-1
TGTGCCAGCAGTTTATTACTAGCGGGAGGATTAGATACGCAGTATTTT	CASSLLLAGGLDTQYF	TRBD2	once	TRBV27	TRBJ2-3
TGTGCCACCAGCAGAGATCACGGCAGGGGTGGAGATGGCTACACCTTC	CATSRDHGRGGDGYTF	.	.	TRBV15	TRBJ1-2
TGTGCCACCACTCCCGGACAGGGGGAAGACACCATATATTTT	CATTPGQGEDTIYF	TRBD1	.	TRBV19	TRBJ1-3
TGTGCCAGCAGCTCACCCACTCGACAGGGCGCCGAATCTAGCAATCAGCCCCAGCATTTT	CASSSPTRQGAESSNQPQHF	TRBD1	.	TRBV9	TRBJ1-5
TGTGCCAGCAGTCCGCTCGGGACAGGGGGTCGAGGGCAGTTCTTC	CASSPLGTGGRGQFF	TRBD1	.	TRBV28	TRBJ2-1
TGTGCCAGCAGCACAGGACAGGGGGCTAGCTATGGCTACACCTTC	CASSTGQGASYGYTF	TRBD1	few	TRBV5-4	TRBJ1-2
TGTGCCAGTAGTAATATGAGACAGGAGAACACTGAAGCTTTCTTT	CASSNMRQENTEAFF	.	.	TRBV19	TRBJ1-1
TGTGCCAGCAGACCGGGACTAGGCGGTGAGCAGTTCTTC	CASRPGLGGEQFF	TRBD2	.	TRBV6-5	TRBJ2-1
TGTGCCAGCAGCTTACGGACAGGGGGCAACTATGGCTACACCTTC	CASSLRTGGNYGYTF	TRBD1	.	TRBV11-2	TRBJ1-2
TGTGCCAGCAGCCAAGGCAGGGATGGCTACACCTTC	CASSQGRDGYTF	.	few	TRBV4-2	TRBJ1-2
TGTGCCAGCCTAGACCTCCTCAGCGAGCAGTACTTC	CASLDLLSEQYF	.	.	TRBV2	TRBJ2-7
TGTGCCAGCAGCAAGGGGGGGTCGCAGGAGACCCAGTACTTC	CASSKGGSQETQYF	.	.	TRBV5-5	TRBJ2-5
TGTGCCAGCTCAAACTTAGACAGAACAACCGGGGAGCTGTTTTTT	CASSNLDRTTGELFF	.	.	TRBV18	TRBJ2-2
TGTGCCAGCAGCTCGACTGGCACAGATACGCAGTATTTT	CASSSTGTDTQYF	.	.	TRBV5-4	TRBJ2-3
TGTGCCTGGAGTGTAGCGGGAGGACCGCGTGAAGAGACCCAGTACTTC	CAWSVAGGPREETQYF	TRBD2	.	TRBV30	TRBJ2-5